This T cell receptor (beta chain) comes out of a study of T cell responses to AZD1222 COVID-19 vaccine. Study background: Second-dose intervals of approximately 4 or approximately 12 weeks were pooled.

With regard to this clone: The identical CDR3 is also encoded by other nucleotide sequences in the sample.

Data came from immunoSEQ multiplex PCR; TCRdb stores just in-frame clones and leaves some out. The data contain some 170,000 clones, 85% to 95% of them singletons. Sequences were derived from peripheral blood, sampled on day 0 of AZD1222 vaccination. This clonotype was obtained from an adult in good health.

This chain's CDR3 is CASSPTGSYTGELFF. DNA of the CDR3: TGCGCCAGCAGCCCCACAGGGTCGTACACCGGGGAGCTGTTTTTT. The rearrangement joins TRBV5-1 to TRBJ2-2; perhaps TRBD1 as D (6 bases). This CDR3 has 15 residues. The V gene's germline CDR1 is SGHRS and CDR2 YFSETQ. The V gene lost 4 bases and the J gene lost 3 bases, with 13 bases spanning the gap.